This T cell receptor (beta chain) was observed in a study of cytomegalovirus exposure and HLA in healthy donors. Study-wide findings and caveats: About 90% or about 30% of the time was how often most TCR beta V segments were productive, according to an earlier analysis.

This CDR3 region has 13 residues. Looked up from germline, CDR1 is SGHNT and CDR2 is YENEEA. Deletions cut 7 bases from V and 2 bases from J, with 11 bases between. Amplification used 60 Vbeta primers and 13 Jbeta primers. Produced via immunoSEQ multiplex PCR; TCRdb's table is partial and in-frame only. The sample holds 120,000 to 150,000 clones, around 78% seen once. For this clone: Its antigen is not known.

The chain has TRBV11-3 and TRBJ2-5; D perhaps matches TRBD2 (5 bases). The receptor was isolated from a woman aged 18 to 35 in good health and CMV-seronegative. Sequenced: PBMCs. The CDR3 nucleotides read TGTGCCAGCACCCCATCGGGGCAAGAGACCCAGTACTTC. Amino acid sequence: CASTPSGQETQYF. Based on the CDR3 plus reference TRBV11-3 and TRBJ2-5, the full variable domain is EAGVVQSPRYKIIEKKQPVAFWCNPISGHNTLYWYLQNLGQGPELLIRYENEEAVDDSQLPKDRFSAERLKGVDSTLKIQPAELGDSAVYLCASTPSGQETQYFGPGTRLLVL.